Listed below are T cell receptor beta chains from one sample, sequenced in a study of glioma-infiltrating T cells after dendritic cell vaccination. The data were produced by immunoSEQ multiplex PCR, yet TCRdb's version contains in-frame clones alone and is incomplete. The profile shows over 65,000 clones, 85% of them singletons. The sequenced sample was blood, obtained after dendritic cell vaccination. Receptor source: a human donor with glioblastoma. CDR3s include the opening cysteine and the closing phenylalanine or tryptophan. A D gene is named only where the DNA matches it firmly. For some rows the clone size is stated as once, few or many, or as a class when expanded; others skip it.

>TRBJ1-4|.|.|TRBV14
TGTGCCAGCAGCCGGAGGTCGCCCTTACAGTATAATGAAAAACTGTTTTTT
CASSRRSPLQYNEKLFF
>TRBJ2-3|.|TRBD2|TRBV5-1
TGCGCCAGCAGCTCGGGGGGGACGGGAGGAGATACGCAGTATTTT
CASSSGGTGGDTQYF
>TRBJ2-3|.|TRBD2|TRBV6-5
TGTGCCAGCAGCTCAACTAGCGGGGCCACAGATACGCAGTATTTT
CASSSTSGATDTQYF
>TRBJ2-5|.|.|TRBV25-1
TGTGCCAGCAGTCCGACGACCCTGGAGGGAGAGACCCAGTACTTC
CASSPTTLEGETQYF
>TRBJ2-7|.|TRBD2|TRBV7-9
TGTGCCAGCAGCACGCTAGCGGGAGGGGGCCCCTACGAGCAGTACTTC
CASSTLAGGGPYEQYF
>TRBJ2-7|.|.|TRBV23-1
TGCGCCAGCAGCCCAGTGAGGGACTCCTACTACGAGCAGTACTTC
CASSPVRDSYYEQYF
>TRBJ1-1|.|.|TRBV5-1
TGCGCCAGCAGCTTGACATTTGCAGGGTTAAACACTGAAGCTTTCTTT
CASSLTFAGLNTEAFF
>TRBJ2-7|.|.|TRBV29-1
TGCAGCGTATCGGGGGATCCCATCCCCTACGAGCAGTACTTC
CSVSGDPIPYEQYF
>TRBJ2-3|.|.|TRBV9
TGTGCCAGCAGCAAGGGGTTACTACACCCCACAGATACGCAGTATTTT
CASSKGLLHPTDTQYF
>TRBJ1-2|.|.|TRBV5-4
TGTGCCAGCAGCCCAGGGACACTCGTCTATGGCTACACCTTC
CASSPGTLVYGYTF
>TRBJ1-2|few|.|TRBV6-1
TGTGCCAGCAGTGAAGCACAGTTCTATGGCTACACCTTC
CASSEAQFYGYTF